Below, 19 T cell receptor beta chains from the same sample are listed, as sequenced in a study of T cell responses to AZD1222 COVID-19 vaccine. Sequencing used immunoSEQ multiplex PCR; TCRdb keeps in-frame clones, though not all of them. The sample comprises about 110,000 clones, 88% of which are singletons, and approximately 17% rests with the top ten. Material: peripheral blood, obtained on day 0 of AZD1222 vaccination. Receptor source: an adult in good health.

The V and J genes are TRBV5-1 and TRBJ1-2, with D maybe TRBD1 (6 bases). The V end was cut by 4 bases, the J end by 0 bases, with 16 bases between. Germline CDR1 is SGHRS and CDR2 is YFSETQ. This CDR3 contains 16 residues. This CDR3 is CASSPQARGPNYGYTF. In DNA, the CDR3 is TGCGCCAGCAGCCCCCAGGCCAGGGGACCTAACTATGGCTACACCTTC.

This chain connects TRBV11-3 to TRBJ2-3; 10 bases agree with TRBD1. Germline loops: CDR1 SGHNT, CDR2 YENEEA. The J segment lost 3 bases and the V segment lost 5 bases, leaving 8 bases of the junction unmatched. This CDR3 has 16 amino acids. DNA for the CDR3: TGTGCCAGCAGCGCGGGCGGGGGACAGGGGACAGATACGCAGTATTTT. Its protein is CASSAGGGQGTDTQYF.

The chain employs TRBV7-9 and TRBJ1-2; 7 bases map to TRBD1. The V gene end was trimmed by 7 bases and the J gene end by 8 bases; junction bases not matched to a gene: 13. CDR3 length: 14 residues. From germline, CDR1 is SEHNR and CDR2 FQNEAQ (reference sequence). For the CDR3, the DNA is TGTGCCAGCACCTCGGCGGCAGGGGGTTACGGCTACACCTTC. It yields the protein CASTSAAGGYGYTF.

V and J are TRBV6-2 or TRBV6-3 and TRBJ2-1; TRBD1 might be the D (5 bases). The CDR3 is 15 residues long. In germline, CDR1 is MNHEY, CDR2 SVGEGT. V was pared by 3 bases and J by 7 bases, with 16 bases between. The DNA of the CDR3 is TGTGCCAGCAGTTATACCCCGACAGTTTTAAATGAGCAGTTCTTC. Translation: CASSYTPTVLNEQFF.

The chain uses TRBV29-1 and TRBJ1-5, with TRBD1 as a possible D gene (5 bases). Germline CDR1 reads SQVTM; CDR2 reads ANQGSEA. The V gene lost 4 bases and the J gene lost 3 bases, with 10 bases spanning the gap. This CDR3 has 13 residues. In DNA, the CDR3 is TGCAGCGTTGGTGCAGGGCTCAATCAGCCCCAGCATTTT. It translates to CSVGAGLNQPQHF.

This rearrangement joins TRBV19 to TRBJ2-1; D is undetermined. Germline loops: CDR1 LNHDA, CDR2 SQIVND (reference sequence). Trimming took 3 bases from V and 2 from J, leaving 20 bases between them. The CDR3 sequence is 18 residues long. Here the CDR3 DNA reads TGTGCCAGTAGTATCAGGTCTTCGCTGGCGGTCCCCTACAATGAGCAGTTCTTC. Amino acid sequence: CASSIRSSLAVPYNEQFF.

Comment on this clone: The sample contains more than one DNA sequence encoding this CDR3. The gene calls are TRBV5-1 and TRBJ1-4; no clear D. This CDR3 spans 14 amino acids. V lost 0 bases, J lost 4 bases, and 7 bases lay in between. CDR1 is SGHRS and CDR2 is YFSETQ in the germline V gene. The CDR3 DNA follows: TGCGCCAGCAGCTTGGGGGGAATTAATGAAAAACTGTTTTTT. This codes for CASSLGGINEKLFF.

The rearrangement joins TRBV20-1 to TRBJ2-3, with 8 bases aligning to TRBD2. J gave up 2 bases and V 3 bases, and 4 bases lay outside the gene matches. The CDR3 is 14 amino acids. Germline loops: CDR1 DFQATT, CDR2 SNEGSKA (reference sequence). CDR3 amino acids: CSASIAGHTDTQYF. CDR3 sequence (DNA): TGCAGTGCTAGTATAGCGGGGCACACAGATACGCAGTATTTT.

The gene calls are TRBV28 and TRBJ2-7; D tentatively reads TRBD1 or TRBD2 (5 bases each). V gave up 4 bases and J gave up 7 bases, with 20 bases separating them. The CDR3 extends over 15 amino acids. Germline V CDR1 and CDR2: MDHEN, SYDVKM. The CDR3 reads CASSYPSFGTGEQYF. The CDR3 coding sequence is TGTGCCAGCAGTTATCCTTCTTTCGGGACGGGAGAGCAGTACTTC.

This clone came up a few times. The J gene is TRBJ2-1, the V gene TRBV7-6; TRBD2 matches 14 bases. J gave up 4 bases and V 5 bases, and 7 bases lay outside the gene matches. Germline V gene sequence: CDR1 SGHVS, CDR2 FNYEAQ. This CDR3 spans 17 amino acids. CDR3 sequence: CASSKGTSGRLYNEQFF. The CDR3 DNA reads as TGTGCCAGCAGCAAAGGGACTAGCGGGAGATTATACAATGAGCAGTTCTTC.

J is TRBJ2-3 and V is TRBV7-3, with 12 bases matching TRBD2. Per germline, CDR1 SGHTA and CDR2 FQGTGA. The V segment lost 5 bases and the J segment 6 bases; nucleotides outside the gene matches: 6. This CDR3 has 15 residues. The CDR3 spells CASSPGLAGSDTQYF. The CDR3 bases are TGTGCCAGCAGCCCTGGACTAGCGGGGTCGGATACGCAGTATTTT.

This clone has just one count. The chain is built from TRBV2 and TRBJ1-1, with D perhaps matching TRBD1 (5 bases). CDR3 length: 14 amino acids. Trimming stripped 7 bases from V and 1 base from J, with 13 bases between. Germline V gene sequence: CDR1 SNHLY, CDR2 FYNNEI. The chain's CDR3 is CASTQAGGNTEAFF. The CDR3 region has the DNA TGTGCCAGCACCCAAGCGGGGGGGAACACTGAAGCTTTCTTT.

The chain combines TRBV2 with TRBJ1-2, with unresolved D. Trimming removed 3 bases at V and 4 bases at J, with 6 bases between. The CDR3 runs to 12 residues. Germline V lookup: CDR1 SNHLY, CDR2 FYNNEI. In nucleotides, the CDR3 is TGTGCCAGCAGTGACCAAGCCTATGGCTACACCTTC. Amino acids: CASSDQAYGYTF.

V gene TRBV25-1 combines with J gene TRBJ1-2, with 7 bases matching TRBD1. This CDR3 is 16 amino acids long. V trimming: 2 bases; J trimming: 5 bases; junction bases outside the gene matches: 11. Germline lookup yields CDR1 MGHDK and CDR2 SYGVNS. The CDR3 is CASSEGWTGLTYGYTF. In DNA, the CDR3 is TGTGCCAGCAGTGAAGGATGGACAGGACTAACGTATGGCTACACCTTC.

The chain recombines TRBV9 with TRBJ2-3; D is perhaps TRBD1 or TRBD2 (6 bases each). Germline loops: CDR1 SGDLS, CDR2 YYNGEE. Trimming shortened V by 0 bases and J by 2 bases, and 10 bases separated the two germline ends. The CDR3 sequence is 15 residues long. The CDR3 DNA sequence: TGTGCCAGCAGCGTAGGAGGGGGGTTCACAGATACGCAGTATTTT. Translation: CASSVGGGFTDTQYF.

This chain joins TRBV4-2 and TRBJ1-1; D not resolved. Trimming pared 0 bases from V and 3 bases from J, leaving 11 bases between. The CDR3 covers 15 residues. Germline V gene data show CDR1 as LGHNA and CDR2 as YNFKEQ. CDR3 DNA sequence: TGTGCCAGCAGCCAAGACGACGCAGCGGACACTGAAGCTTTCTTT. It translates to CASSQDDAADTEAFF.

This clone was seen only a few times. The chain employs TRBV19 and TRBJ2-1; D remains unclear. Trimming removed 6 bases from V and 5 bases from J, with 20 bases in between. The CDR3 is 16 residues long. Per germline, CDR1 LNHDA and CDR2 SQIVND (reference sequence). This chain's CDR3 is CASSAIRLTHNNEQFF. The CDR3 nucleotides read TGTGCCAGTAGCGCCATAAGACTCACTCACAACAATGAGCAGTTCTTC.

The chain combines TRBV7-2 with TRBJ2-5; 9 bases fit TRBD2. This CDR3 has 17 amino acids. Germline CDR1 reads SGHTA; CDR2 reads FQGNSA. V dropped 1 base and J dropped 5; count of bases not matched to a gene: 11. The CDR3 nucleotides are TGTGCCAGCAGCTTAGAAGTTGGCGGGGGGGCCCGTGAGACCCAGTACTTC. Translated: CASSLEVGGGARETQYF.

The chain has TRBV5-1 and TRBJ1-4, with 9 bases that match TRBD1. V lost 4 bases, J lost 10 bases, and 11 bases stayed unmatched. Germline values: CDR1 SGHRS, CDR2 YFSETQ. This CDR3 contains 15 residues. The CDR3 loop is CASSVNGQGQGKLFF. The CDR3 nucleotides read TGCGCCAGCAGCGTGAACGGACAGGGGCAAGGAAAACTGTTTTTT.